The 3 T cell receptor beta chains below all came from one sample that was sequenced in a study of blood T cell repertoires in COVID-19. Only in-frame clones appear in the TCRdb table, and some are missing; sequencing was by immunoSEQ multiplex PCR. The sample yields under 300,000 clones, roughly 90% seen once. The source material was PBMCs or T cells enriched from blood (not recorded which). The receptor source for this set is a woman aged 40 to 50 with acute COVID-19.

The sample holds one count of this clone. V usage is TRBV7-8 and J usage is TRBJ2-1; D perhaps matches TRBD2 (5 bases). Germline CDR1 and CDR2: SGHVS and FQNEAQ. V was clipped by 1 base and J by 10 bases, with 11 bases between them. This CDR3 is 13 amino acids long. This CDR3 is CASSLVGVGEQFF. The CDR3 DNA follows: TGTGCCAGCAGCTTAGTCGGGGTTGGCGAGCAGTTCTTC. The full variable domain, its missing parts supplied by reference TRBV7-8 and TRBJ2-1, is GAGVSQSPRYKVAKRGQDVALRCDPISGHVSLFWYQQALGQGPEFLTYFQNEAQLDKSGLPSDRFFAERPEGSVSTLKIQRTQQEDSAVYLCASSLVGVGEQFFGPGTRLTVL.

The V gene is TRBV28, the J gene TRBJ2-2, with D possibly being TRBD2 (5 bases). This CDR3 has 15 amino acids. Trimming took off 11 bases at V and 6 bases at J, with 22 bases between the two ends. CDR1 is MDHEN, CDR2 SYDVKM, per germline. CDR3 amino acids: CAAQTPGYYSGELFF. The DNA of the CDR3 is TGTGCCGCGCAGACCCCGGGGTATTATTCCGGGGAGCTGTTTTTT.

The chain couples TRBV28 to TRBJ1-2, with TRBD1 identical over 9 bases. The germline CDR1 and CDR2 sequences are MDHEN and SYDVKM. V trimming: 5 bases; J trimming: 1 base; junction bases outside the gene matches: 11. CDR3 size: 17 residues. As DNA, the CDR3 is TGTGCCAGCAGTGGGGGGGACAGGGCTCTACTTAACTATGGCTACACCTTC. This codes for CASSGGDRALLNYGYTF.